This T cell receptor beta chain is drawn from a study of cytomegalovirus exposure and HLA in healthy donors. Overall study: Of some 400 genotyped donors, more than 75% grouped in the Caucasian-associated ancestry cluster.

Primers: 60 Vbeta forward and 13 Jbeta reverse. Generated by immunoSEQ multiplex PCR, the TCRdb table keeps only in-frame clones and is missing some. This sample has more than 60,000 clones; 80% to 90% occur once, and the top ten carry 18%. Material for sequencing was PBMCs. This clonotype was sampled from a man aged 65 to 79 in good health and CMV-seropositive.

The CDR3 protein is CASSFQGAQPQHF. Here the CDR3 DNA reads TGTGCCAGCAGCTTCCAGGGGGCCCAGCCCCAGCATTTT. The chain combines TRBV5-5 with TRBJ1-5; 8 bases are shared with TRBD1. This CDR3 has 13 residues. The germline CDR1 and CDR2 sequences are SGHKS and YYEKEE (reference sequence). Losses at the gene ends were 2 bases for V and 7 bases for J; bases not matched to a gene: 2.